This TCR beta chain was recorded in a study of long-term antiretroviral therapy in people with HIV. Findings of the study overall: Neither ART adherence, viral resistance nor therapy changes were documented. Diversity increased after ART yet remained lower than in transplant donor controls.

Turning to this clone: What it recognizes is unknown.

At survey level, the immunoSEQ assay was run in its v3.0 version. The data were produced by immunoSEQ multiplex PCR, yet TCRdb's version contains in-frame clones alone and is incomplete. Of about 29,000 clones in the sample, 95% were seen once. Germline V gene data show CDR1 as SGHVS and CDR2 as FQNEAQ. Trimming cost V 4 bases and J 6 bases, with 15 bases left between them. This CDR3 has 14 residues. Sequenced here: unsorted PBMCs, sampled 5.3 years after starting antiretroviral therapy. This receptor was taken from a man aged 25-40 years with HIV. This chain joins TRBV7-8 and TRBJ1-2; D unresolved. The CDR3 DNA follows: TGTGCCAGCAGCTCAGATTGGGTAGGAGATGGCTACACCTTC. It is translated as CASSSDWVGDGYTF.